Listed below are T cell receptor beta chains from one sample, sequenced in a study of blood T cells in healthy people across ages. One entry per CDR3 protein, called by TCRdb with MiXCR from the 5' RACE reads. This repertoire shows more than 650,000 distinct CDR3 sequences, about a quarter found once; its top ten account for about 3%. These data also featured in a second study, about T cells of mothers and their children.

Sequencing was done on a sample of blood. Receptor source: a boy aged 10-17 years in good health. CDR3s include the opening cysteine and the closing phenylalanine or tryptophan. The D gene is left open where the match is weak. Rows may omit the clone size; those that give it use once, few, many or a size class.

j_call	clone_size	v_call	d_call	cdr3_nt	cdr3_aa
TRBJ1-1	-	TRBV29-1	-	TGCAGCGGCCCTATCACAGGTCTCGGGACTGAAGCTTTCTTT	CSGPITGLGTEAFF
TRBJ2-2	-	TRBV4-1	-	TGCGCCAGCAGCCAAAGTCTCAGTCCTTCGGACGGGGAGCTGTTTTTT	CASSQSLSPSDGELFF
TRBJ2-2	-	TRBV4-3	TRBD2	TGCGCCAGCAGCCATCTCCCCGGGACTAGCGGGGGCAACGCGAACACCGGGGAGCTGTTTTTT	CASSHLPGTSGGNANTGELFF
TRBJ1-2	-	TRBV12-3/TRBV12-4	-	TGTGCCAGCAGTCCCCCGGGTCCGGAAAATGGCTACACCTTC	CASSPPGPENGYTF
TRBJ1-5	-	TRBV12-3/TRBV12-4	-	TGTGCCAGCAGTTCGGGGGTTAGCAATCAGCCCCAGCATTTT	CASSSGVSNQPQHF
TRBJ1-2	-	TRBV12-5	TRBD1	TGTGCTAGTGACCGGACAGGGACCTATGGCTACACCTTC	CASDRTGTYGYTF
TRBJ2-1	-	TRBV12-5	-	TGTGCTAGTGGTTTGGCCCAGGACTCCCTTGGCAATGAGCAGTTCTTC	CASGLAQDSLGNEQFF
TRBJ1-5	few	TRBV28	-	TGTGCCAGTCTCCCAGGGGCCCATCAGCCCCAGCATTTT	CASLPGAHQPQHF
TRBJ2-7	-	TRBV29-1	-	TGCAGCGTTGAAGATTTCAAGGCCTCCCTCTACGAGCAGTACTTC	CSVEDFKASLYEQYF
TRBJ2-3	-	TRBV28	-	TGTGCCAGCAACAGCCTCTTCACAGATACGCAGTATTTT	CASNSLFTDTQYF
TRBJ1-4	-	TRBV6-6	TRBD1	TGTGCCAGTTCGCAGGGGGCGATTGAAAGACTGTTTTTT	CASSQGAIERLFF
TRBJ1-1	few	TRBV27	-	TGTGCCAGCAGAAGAAGGGGTACTGAAGCTTTCTTT	CASRRRGTEAFF
TRBJ2-7	-	TRBV10-3	TRBD1	TGTGCCATCAGCCTGGACAGGACCTACGAGCAGTACTTC	CAISLDRTYEQYF
TRBJ2-1	-	TRBV12-3/TRBV12-4	TRBD2	TGTGCCAGCAGCCCCGGGACTAGCAACAGCGAGCAGTTCTTC	CASSPGTSNSEQFF
TRBJ2-5	-	TRBV9	-	TGTGCCAGCAGCGGTCCGGGAGCCCCGTCTGTGGAGACCCAGTACTTC	CASSGPGAPSVETQYF
TRBJ2-1	few	TRBV5-1	-	TGCGCCAGCACTCCGGGGCTCAGCTCCTACAATGAGCAGTTCTTC	CASTPGLSSYNEQFF
TRBJ2-1	few	TRBV9	TRBD2	TGTGCCAGCTCCGGGGGACTAGCGGGGGCATACAATGAGCAGTTCTTC	CASSGGLAGAYNEQFF
TRBJ2-5	few	TRBV3-1	-	TGTGCCAGCAGCCAAGAGAGTGGGCAACAAGAGACCCAGTACTTC	CASSQESGQQETQYF
TRBJ2-5	few	TRBV4-1	-	TGCGCCAGTAGCCAAGTCTCCACTAGTGTTGAGACCCAGTACTTC	CASSQVSTSVETQYF
TRBJ2-7	few	TRBV29-1	-	TGCAGCGTTTTAGACAGGACCTACGAGCAGTACTTC	CSVLDRTYEQYF
TRBJ1-4	-	TRBV18	-	TGTGCCAGCTCACCAGGGGCGGGTGAAAAACTGTTTTTT	CASSPGAGEKLFF
TRBJ2-7	-	TRBV3-1	-	TGTGCCAGCAGCCAAGAAGGCAACCTCATAGACGAGCAGTACTTC	CASSQEGNLIDEQYF
TRBJ1-2	few	TRBV5-1	TRBD1	TGCGCCAGCAGCTTCGGGACAGGGATGAACTATGGCTACACCTTC	CASSFGTGMNYGYTF
TRBJ2-7	-	TRBV27	TRBD1	TGTGCCAGCAGTCCCCTCGGGACAGGGAGCTACGAGCAGTACTTC	CASSPLGTGSYEQYF
TRBJ2-7	-	TRBV10-3	-	TGTGCCACCAGAGCGGGCCTCTCCTACGAGCAGTACTTC	CATRAGLSYEQYF
TRBJ2-7	-	TRBV6-1	-	TGTGCCAGCATCGACCCGAGTGGGGTCTACGAGCAGTACTTC	CASIDPSGVYEQYF
TRBJ2-1	many	TRBV5-1	TRBD2	TGCGCCAGCAGCTTGGAACTAGCGGGGGGCCTACTCTCCTACAATGAGCAGTTCTTC	CASSLELAGGLLSYNEQFF
TRBJ2-5	-	TRBV3-1	-	TGTGCCAGCCAGGCCCTACAAGAGACCCAGTACTTC	CASQALQETQYF
TRBJ1-1	-	TRBV27	-	TGTGCCAGCAGCACCTTGCCGTGGGGAGACACTGAAGCTTTCTTT	CASSTLPWGDTEAFF
TRBJ1-1	many	TRBV6-5	-	TGTGCCAGCAGTTACCGAGATGACACTGAAGCTTTCTTT	CASSYRDDTEAFF
TRBJ1-1	few	TRBV7-9	-	TGTGCCAGCAGCTCCCCCGAGGGCGGCGTGGGGGCTTTCTTT	CASSSPEGGVGAFF